This T cell receptor (beta chain) was documented in a study of OX40 agonist ivuxolimab in advanced cancers. Study-level results: Also present in some nonresponders was a low level of normalized T-cell clonal expansion.

Patients were ineligible given autoimmune disease history or systemic immunosuppression. Worth noting for this clone: Its antigen is still unknown.

Data came from immunoSEQ multiplex PCR; TCRdb stores just in-frame clones and leaves some out. The table lists about 51,000 clones, 88% of them singletons, with roughly 3.6% in the top ten. The sequence was collected from an adult with an advanced solid tumor such as melanoma, head and neck, liver or kidney cancer. The source was CD4+ or CD8+ T cells sorted from blood, collected in a trial of the OX40 agonist ivuxolimab.

The CDR3 region is CASSLVGTEAFF. In DNA, the CDR3 is TGTGCCAGCAGTTTGGTAGGCACTGAAGCTTTCTTT. The chain recombines TRBV28 with TRBJ1-1; D gene unclear. This CDR3 comprises 12 residues. CDR1 is MDHEN and CDR2 is SYDVKM in the germline V gene. V gave up 3 bases and J gave up 4 bases, with 6 bases separating them.